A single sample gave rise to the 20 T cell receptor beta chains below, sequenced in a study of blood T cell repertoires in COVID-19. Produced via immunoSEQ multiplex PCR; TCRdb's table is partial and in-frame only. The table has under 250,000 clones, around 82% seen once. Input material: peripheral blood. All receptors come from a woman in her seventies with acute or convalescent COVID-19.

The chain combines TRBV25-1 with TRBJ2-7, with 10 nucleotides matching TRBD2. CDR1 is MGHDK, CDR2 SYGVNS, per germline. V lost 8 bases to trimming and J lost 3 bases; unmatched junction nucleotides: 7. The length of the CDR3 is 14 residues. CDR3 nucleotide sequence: TGTGCCAGCTCTAGCGGGAGCGCCTACTACGAGCAGTACTTC. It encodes CASSSGSAYYEQYF.

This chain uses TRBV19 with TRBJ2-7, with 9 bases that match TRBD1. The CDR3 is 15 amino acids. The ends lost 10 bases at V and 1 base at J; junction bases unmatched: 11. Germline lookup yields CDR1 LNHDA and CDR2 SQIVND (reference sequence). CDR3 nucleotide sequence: TGTGCCACCACCCCATCGGGACAGGGTTCCTACGAGCAGTACTTC. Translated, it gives CATTPSGQGSYEQYF.

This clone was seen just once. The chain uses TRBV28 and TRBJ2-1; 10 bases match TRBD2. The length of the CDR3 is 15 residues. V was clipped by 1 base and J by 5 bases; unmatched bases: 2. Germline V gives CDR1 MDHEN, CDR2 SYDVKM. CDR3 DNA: TGTGCCAGCAGTTTATCCACTAGCGGGAACAATGAGCAGTTCTTC. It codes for CASSLSTSGNNEQFF.

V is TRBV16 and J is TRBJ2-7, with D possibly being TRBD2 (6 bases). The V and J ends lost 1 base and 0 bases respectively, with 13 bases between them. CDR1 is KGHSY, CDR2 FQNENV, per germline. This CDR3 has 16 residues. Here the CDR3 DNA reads TGTGCCAGCAGCCAATTCGGTAGCGGTTTCTCCTACGAGCAGTACTTC. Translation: CASSQFGSGFSYEQYF.

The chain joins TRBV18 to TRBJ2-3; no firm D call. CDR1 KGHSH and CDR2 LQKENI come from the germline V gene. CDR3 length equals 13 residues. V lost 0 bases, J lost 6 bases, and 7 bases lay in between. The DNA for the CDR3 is TGTGCCAGCTCACCACCGACTCCGGATACGCAGTATTTT. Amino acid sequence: CASSPPTPDTQYF.

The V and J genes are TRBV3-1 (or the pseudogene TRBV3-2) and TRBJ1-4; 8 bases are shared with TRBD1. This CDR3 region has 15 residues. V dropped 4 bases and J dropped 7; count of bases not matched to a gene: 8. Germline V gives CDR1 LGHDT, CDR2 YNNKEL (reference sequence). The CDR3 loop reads CASSPGQGRGEKLFF. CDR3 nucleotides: TGTGCCAGCAGCCCCGGACAGGGAAGGGGTGAAAAACTGTTTTTT.

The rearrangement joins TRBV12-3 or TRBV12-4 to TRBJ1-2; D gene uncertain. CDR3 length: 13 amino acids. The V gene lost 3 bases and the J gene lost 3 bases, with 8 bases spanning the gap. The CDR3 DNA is TGTGCCAGCAGTTTTGGGAGGGACTATGGCTACACCTTC. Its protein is CASSFGRDYGYTF.

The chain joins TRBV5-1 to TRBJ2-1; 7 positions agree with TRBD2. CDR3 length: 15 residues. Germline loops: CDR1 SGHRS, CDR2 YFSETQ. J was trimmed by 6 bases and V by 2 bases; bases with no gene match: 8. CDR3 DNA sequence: TGCGCCAGCAGCTTTGGGGGAGGGCTTGGCAATGAGCAGTTCTTC. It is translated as CASSFGGGLGNEQFF.

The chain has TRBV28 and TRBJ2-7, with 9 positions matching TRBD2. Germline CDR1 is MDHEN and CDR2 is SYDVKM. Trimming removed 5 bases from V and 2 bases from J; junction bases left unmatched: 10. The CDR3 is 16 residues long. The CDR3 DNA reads TGTGCCAGCAGTCCCTGGACTAGCGATTATCCCTACGAGCAGTACTTC. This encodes CASSPWTSDYPYEQYF.

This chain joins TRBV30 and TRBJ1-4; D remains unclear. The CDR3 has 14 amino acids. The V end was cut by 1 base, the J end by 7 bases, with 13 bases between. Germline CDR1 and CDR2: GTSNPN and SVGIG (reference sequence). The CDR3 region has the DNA TGTGCCTGGAGTGACCCCCTTCGCGGTGAAAAACTGTTTTTT. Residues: CAWSDPLRGEKLFF.

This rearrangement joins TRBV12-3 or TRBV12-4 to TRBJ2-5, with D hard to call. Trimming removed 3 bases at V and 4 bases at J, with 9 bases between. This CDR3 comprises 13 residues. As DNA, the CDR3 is TGTGCCAGCAGTTTGGTTCGTAGAGAGACCCAGTACTTC. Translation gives CASSLVRRETQYF.

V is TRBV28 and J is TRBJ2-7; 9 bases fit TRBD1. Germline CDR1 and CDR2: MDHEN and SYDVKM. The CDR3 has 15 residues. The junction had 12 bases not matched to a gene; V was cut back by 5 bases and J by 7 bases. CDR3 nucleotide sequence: TGTGCCAGCAGTGCCCCTCGGACAGGGGTGGGGGAGCAGTACTTC. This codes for CASSAPRTGVGEQYF.

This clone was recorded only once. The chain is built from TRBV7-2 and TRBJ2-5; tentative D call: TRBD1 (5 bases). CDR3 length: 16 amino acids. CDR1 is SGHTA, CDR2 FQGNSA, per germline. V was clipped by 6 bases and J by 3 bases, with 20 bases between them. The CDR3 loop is CASSQRGRAHKETQYF. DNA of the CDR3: TGTGCCAGCAGTCAGAGAGGCAGGGCCCACAAAGAGACCCAGTACTTC.

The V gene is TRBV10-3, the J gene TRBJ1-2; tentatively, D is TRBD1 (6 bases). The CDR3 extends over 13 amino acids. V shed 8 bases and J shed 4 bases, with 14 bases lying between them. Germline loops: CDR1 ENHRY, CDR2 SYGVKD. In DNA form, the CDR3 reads TGTGCCATCCGTGGGGAAGGGGGCTATGGCTACACCTTC. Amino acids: CAIRGEGGYGYTF.

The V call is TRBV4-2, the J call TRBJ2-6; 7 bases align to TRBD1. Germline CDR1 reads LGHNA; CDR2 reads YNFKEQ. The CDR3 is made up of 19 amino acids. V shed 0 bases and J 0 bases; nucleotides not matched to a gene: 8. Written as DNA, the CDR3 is TGTGCCAGCAGCCAAGAATCGTTCCGGACAGGCTCTGGGGCCAACGTCCTGACTTTC. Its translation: CASSQESFRTGSGANVLTF.

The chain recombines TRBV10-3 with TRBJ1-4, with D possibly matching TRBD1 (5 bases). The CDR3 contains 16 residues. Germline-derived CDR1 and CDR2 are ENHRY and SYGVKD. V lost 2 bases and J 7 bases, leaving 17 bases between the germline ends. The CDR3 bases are TGTGCCATCAGTGAGCGAAGGGGCAGCCCAGGTGAAAAACTGTTTTTT. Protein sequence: CAISERRGSPGEKLFF.

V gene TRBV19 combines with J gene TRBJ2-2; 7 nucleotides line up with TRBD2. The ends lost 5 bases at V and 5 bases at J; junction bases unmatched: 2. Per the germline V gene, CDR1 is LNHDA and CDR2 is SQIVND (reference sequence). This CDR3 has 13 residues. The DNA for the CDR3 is TGTGCCAGTAGTGGGGAGGGAACCGGGGAGCTGTTTTTT. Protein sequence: CASSGEGTGELFF.

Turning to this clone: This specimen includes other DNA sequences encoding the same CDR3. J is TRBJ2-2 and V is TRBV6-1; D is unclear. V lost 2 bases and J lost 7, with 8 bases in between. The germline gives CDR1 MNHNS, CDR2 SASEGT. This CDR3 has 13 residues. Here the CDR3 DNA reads TGTGCCAGCAGTGAAAGAGGCGGCGGGGAGCTGTTTTTT. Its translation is CASSERGGGELFF.

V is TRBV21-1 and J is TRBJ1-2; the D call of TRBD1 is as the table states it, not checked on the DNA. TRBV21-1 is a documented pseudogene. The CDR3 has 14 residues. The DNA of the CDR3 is TGTGCCAGCAGCAAGAGCAGGCCGAACTATGGCTACACCTTC. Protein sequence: CASSKSRPNYGYTF.

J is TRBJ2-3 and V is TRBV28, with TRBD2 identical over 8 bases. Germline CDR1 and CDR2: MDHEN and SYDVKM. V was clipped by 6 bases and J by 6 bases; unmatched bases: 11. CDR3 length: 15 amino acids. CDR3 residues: CASSVSSGIRDTQYF. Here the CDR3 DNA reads TGTGCCAGCAGCGTTAGTAGCGGGATCCGGGATACGCAGTATTTT.